A single T cell receptor (beta chain) is shown here with its context. As yet, its antigen is unknown. The data stem from a study of T cells in Graves' hyperthyroidism and ophthalmopathy. CDR1 is MNHEY, CDR2 SMNVEV, per germline (reference sequence). V was pared by 1 base and J by 6 bases, with 6 bases of the junction left unmatched. This CDR3 contains 15 residues. RNA transcripts were the template for amplifying TCR beta CDR3 regions. Initially, a first-round RT-PCR of the TCR CDR3 employed the HTBI primer set. Via MiXCR, TCRdb re-called the multiplex PCR reads, giving one row per CDR3 protein. This table has fewer than 800,000 distinct CDR3 sequences, 15% to 20% appearing once. General study points: Blood held most thyroid clonotypes expanded above 0.001 frequency. A model of 13 V-J features distinguished ophthalmopathy from stable hyperthyroidism.

This chain uses TRBV27 with TRBJ2-1; 7 nucleotides align to TRBD1. Sequenced material: blood. This TCR was sampled from a young man with Graves' hyperthyroidism. CDR3 in DNA: TGTGCCAGCAGTTTATGGGACAGTACCCGCAATGAGCAGTTCTTC. Its translation: CASSLWDSTRNEQFF.